This note documents a single TCR beta chain sequence. The antigen remains unidentified. This table comes from immunoSEQ multiplex PCR, and its TCRdb copy is limited to in-frame clones, with some not included. The table lists approximately 49,000 clones, approximately 85% of them singletons, with around a quarter in the top ten. The data were obtained in a study of radiotherapy plus CTLA-4 blockade in lung cancer. Study-wide results and caveats: It was early blood T cell clone dynamics, with interferon-beta, that reportedly best predicted response.

J gave up 3 bases and V 6 bases, and 4 bases lay outside the gene matches. This CDR3 has 14 amino acids. Germline V lookup: CDR1 MNHEY, CDR2 SMNVEV (reference sequence). Sequences were derived from peripheral blood, sampled from a patient treated with radiotherapy plus ipilimumab. The source is a human donor with non-small cell lung cancer whose response to radiotherapy plus ipilimumab could not be evaluated. The rearrangement joins TRBV27 to TRBJ2-2; 7 positions agree with TRBD2. CDR3: CASRTSSYTGELFF. The CDR3 nucleotides read TGTGCCAGCAGGACTAGCAGCTACACCGGGGAGCTGTTTTTT.